These 16 T cell receptor beta chains came from one sample sequenced in a study of cytomegalovirus exposure and HLA in healthy donors. PCR employed 60 Vbeta and 13 Jbeta primers. TCRdb keeps only in-frame clones here, not all; method: immunoSEQ multiplex PCR. The sample has around 150,000 clones; around 74% are singletons. The sequencing input was PBMCs. These receptors all come from a woman aged 25 to 45 in good health and CMV-seronegative.

The gene calls are TRBV30 and TRBJ2-1; 12 nucleotides agree with TRBD2. J was trimmed by 10 bases and V by 5 bases; bases with no gene match: 9. Germline values: CDR1 GTSNPN, CDR2 SVGIG (reference sequence). The CDR3 runs 14 residues. The CDR3 sequence is CAWDASGGAREQFF. In DNA form, the CDR3 reads TGTGCCTGGGACGCTAGCGGGGGGGCCCGGGAGCAGTTCTTC.

This chain connects TRBV18 to TRBJ2-7, with 12 bases matching TRBD1. This CDR3 comprises 15 residues. With V trimmed by 4 bases and J by 2 bases, 3 bases remained unmatched. Germline V gene data show CDR1 as KGHSH and CDR2 as LQKENI. This CDR3 reads CASSRGTGGPYEQYF. The CDR3, as DNA: TGTGCCAGCTCACGGGGGACAGGGGGCCCCTACGAGCAGTACTTC.

This chain joins TRBV9 and TRBJ1-1; TRBD1 is a possible D gene (5 bases). The CDR3 totals 19 residues. The ends were cut back, 1 base at V and 0 bases at J, with 22 bases in the middle. Germline values: CDR1 SGDLS, CDR2 YYNGEE. As DNA, the CDR3 is TGTGCCAGCAGCGTAAGGAGTTTGGGGCCAGGGCAACTGAACACTGAAGCTTTCTTT. Translating it yields CASSVRSLGPGQLNTEAFF.

The chain couples TRBV5-1 to TRBJ1-1; tentatively, D is TRBD1 (6 bases). Per the germline V gene, CDR1 is SGHRS and CDR2 is YFSETQ. The length of the CDR3 is 13 residues. The ends were cut back, 5 bases at V and 1 base at J, with 9 bases in the middle. CDR3 nucleotides: TGCGCCAGCAGACAGGGTCAGAACACTGAAGCTTTCTTT. Translated: CASRQGQNTEAFF.

CDR3: CSIRSDTGYTF. Here the CDR3 DNA reads TGCAGTATCCGAAGTGACACGGGCTACACCTTC. The chain has TRBV29-1 and TRBJ1-2; D uncertain. There are 11 residues in the CDR3. Looked up from germline, CDR1 is SQVTM and CDR2 is ANQGSEA.

The chain employs TRBV4-2 and TRBJ2-3; D not certain. V was pared by 0 bases and J by 4 bases, with 11 bases between. The CDR3 spans 15 residues. The germline V gene encodes CDR1 LGHNA and CDR2 YNFKEQ. CDR3 loop: CASSQDWLVADTQYF. The CDR3 DNA follows: TGTGCCAGCAGCCAAGATTGGTTAGTAGCAGATACGCAGTATTTT.

The chain combines TRBV5-4 with TRBJ2-1; 7 nucleotides align to TRBD2. In germline, CDR1 is SGHNT, CDR2 YYREEE (reference sequence). The CDR3 has 15 residues. V lost 4 bases and J lost 0; bases outside the gene matches: 4. CDR3 sequence: CASSLRGSSYNEQFF. DNA of the CDR3: TGTGCCAGCAGCCTGCGGGGGAGCTCCTACAATGAGCAGTTCTTC.

The chain links TRBV28 to TRBJ1-1; TRBD1 aligns across 10 bases. CDR1 MDHEN and CDR2 SYDVKM come from the germline V gene. V lost 6 bases, J lost 5 bases, and 6 bases stayed unmatched. The CDR3 runs to 14 residues. This CDR3 reads CASSEGTGDTEAFF. CDR3 sequence (DNA): TGTGCCAGCAGCGAAGGGACAGGGGATACTGAAGCTTTCTTT. The full variable domain, rest sourced from reference TRBV28 and TRBJ1-1, is DVKVTQSSRYLVKRTGEKVFLECVQDMDHENMFWYRQDPGLGLRLIYFSYDVKMKEKGDIPEGYSVSREKKERFSLILESASTNQTSMYLCASSEGTGDTEAFFGQGTRLTVV.

The V call is TRBV6-1, the J call TRBJ1-1; D not resolved. The germline V gene has CDR1 MNHNS and CDR2 SASEGT. V dropped 2 bases and J dropped 0 bases, with 7 bases sitting between them. The CDR3 loop spans 14 amino acids. Written as DNA, the CDR3 is TGTGCCAGCAGTGAACGGCGGATGAACACTGAAGCTTTCTTT. This translates into CASSERRMNTEAFF.

The chain employs TRBV5-6 and TRBJ1-1, with D uncertain. With 4 bases removed from V and 4 bases from J, the gap between germline ends came to 17 bases. CDR3 length: 15 residues. Looked up from germline, CDR1 is SGHDT and CDR2 is YYEEEE. This CDR3 is CASSPRTRGSTEAFF. As DNA, the CDR3 is TGTGCCAGCAGCCCCCGGACCCGGGGAAGCACTGAAGCTTTCTTT.

The gene calls are TRBV27 and TRBJ2-2; unclear D gene. The CDR3 spans 13 residues. V lost 4 bases and J lost 4, with 7 bases in between. Germline V CDR1 and CDR2: MNHEY, SMNVEV (reference sequence). In nucleotides, the CDR3 is TGTGCCAGCAGTTCCCGGGTCACCGGGGAGCTGTTTTTT. It translates to CASSSRVTGELFF.

This clone was observed once. The chain combines TRBV10-3 with TRBJ1-5; 8 bases are shared with TRBD1. The CDR3 runs 14 residues. Trimming at V came to 3 bases and at J to 4 bases, leaving 2 bases not matched to a gene. Looked up from germline, CDR1 is ENHRY and CDR2 is SYGVKD. CDR3 in amino acids: CAISDRTGNQPQHF. The CDR3 bases are TGTGCCATCAGTGATAGGACAGGGAATCAGCCCCAGCATTTT.

This chain links TRBV5-8 with TRBJ1-5; 7 bases agree with TRBD1. The germline V gene encodes CDR1 SGHTS and CDR2 YDEGEE. V dropped 0 bases and J dropped 1; count of bases not matched to a gene: 4. The CDR3 has 16 amino acids. In nucleotides, the CDR3 is TGTGCCAGCAGCTTGGCGGGACAGTTGAGCAATCAGCCCCAGCATTTT. Protein sequence: CASSLAGQLSNQPQHF.

V usage is TRBV28 and J usage is TRBJ1-5, with D possibly matching TRBD1 (5 bases). CDR3 length: 13 amino acids. Germline loops: CDR1 MDHEN, CDR2 SYDVKM. The V gene lost 2 bases and the J gene lost 9 bases, with 11 bases spanning the gap. CDR3 residues: CASSLPGQGPQHF. CDR3 bases: TGTGCCAGCAGTTTACCTGGGCAGGGGCCCCAGCATTTT.

This clone was seen only a few times. The chain carries TRBV5-4 and TRBJ1-2, with 10 bases matching TRBD1. Unmatched junction bases numbered 10, after V lost 7 bases and J lost 4 bases. The germline V gene encodes CDR1 SGHNT and CDR2 YYREEE (reference sequence). CDR3 length equals 15 residues. The CDR3 sequence is CASCIRDRGGYGYTF. CDR3 DNA: TGTGCCAGCTGTATCCGGGACAGGGGAGGCTATGGCTACACCTTC.

J is TRBJ1-1 and V is TRBV19, with D perhaps TRBD1 (5 bases). CDR1 and CDR2 from the germline V gene are LNHDA and SQIVND (reference sequence). The CDR3 is made up of 16 amino acids. Trimming left V 3 bases short and J 2 bases short, with 16 bases between. The CDR3 sequence is CASSIWGRNLNTEAFF. In nucleotides, the CDR3 is TGTGCCAGTAGTATTTGGGGCAGAAACCTAAACACTGAAGCTTTCTTT.